This T cell receptor (beta chain) is from a study of cytomegalovirus exposure and HLA in healthy donors. Study-level points and caveats: Most TCR sequences were uncommon, yet certain public TCRs appeared in many donors. As was reported, the classifier diagnosed cytomegalovirus status with high specificity and sensitivity. Cytomegalovirus-associated TCR beta chains were listed, numbering 150 to 200. Confirmation was obtained in vitro that a few CMV-associated chains are specific for CMV antigens.

Profiling relied on immunoSEQ multiplex PCR, and the TCRdb table lists in-frame clones only, not all of them. Of over 200,000 clones listed, around nine tenths were seen once; the top ten hold about 2%. This clone showed up just once. Its antigen is not known. The length of the CDR3 is 15 residues. Germline lookup yields CDR1 MGHRA and CDR2 YSYEKL. V shed 0 bases, J shed 6 bases, and the junction held 5 bases outside the gene matches. This rearrangement joins TRBV4-1 to TRBJ2-7, with 10 bases matching TRBD1. This receptor was taken from a woman aged 18 to 35 in good health and CMV-seropositive. The specimen sequenced was PBMCs. Here the CDR3 reads CASSQDMRQGAEQYF. Written as DNA, the CDR3 is TGCGCCAGCAGCCAAGATATGAGACAGGGGGCCGAGCAGTACTTC.